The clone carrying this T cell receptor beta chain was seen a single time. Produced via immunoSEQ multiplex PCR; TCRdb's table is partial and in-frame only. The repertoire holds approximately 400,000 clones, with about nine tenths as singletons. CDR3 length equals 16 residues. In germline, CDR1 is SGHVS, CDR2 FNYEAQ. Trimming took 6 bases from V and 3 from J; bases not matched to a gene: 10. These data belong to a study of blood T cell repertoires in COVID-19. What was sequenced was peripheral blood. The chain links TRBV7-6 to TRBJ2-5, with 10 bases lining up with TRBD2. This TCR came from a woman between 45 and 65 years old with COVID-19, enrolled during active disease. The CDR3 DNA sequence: TGTGCCAGCAGTCCCTATCCCGGGACTAGCGAAGAGACCCAGTACTTC. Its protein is CASSPYPGTSEETQYF.